This TCR beta chain was sequenced during a study of T-cell memory formation after mild COVID-19 (dated by TCRdb to the early 2020s). Turning to the overall study: Most TCR sequence clusters were specific to one of the two donors. Two young, previously healthy adult volunteers, one female and one male, were included in the cohort. T-cell clones expanding and contracting after mild COVID-19 in two donors were tracked by longitudinal TCRalpha and TCRbeta repertoire sequencing. The investigation overall reported the following: Clones that contracted from day 15 to 85 showed balanced CD4/CD8 phenotypes, whereas a second wave of clones that expanded from day 15 to 37 leaned towards CD4+. Some responding clones were detected in pre-infection memory, which suggested that pre-existing cross-reactive memory T cells had joined the SARS-CoV-2 response. Contracting CD4+ clones turned up mainly in the CM and EM memory subsets, whereas EMRA was where CD8+ clones were enriched. The study covered only two mild cases, and larger cohorts including severe cases with pre-infection samples were considered necessary. Whether the second-wave clones peaking on day 37 were SARS-CoV-2 specific was not confirmed.

Counted from cysteine to phenylalanine, this CDR3 has 14 amino acids. The DNA shown is the 42-base CDR3, in frame from base 1. The junction shows trimming of 3 bases on V and 5 bases on J, plus 17 bases between the germline ends. CDR1 and CDR2, per the germline V gene (reference sequence), are DFQATT and SNEGSKA. Ficoll-Paque density gradient centrifugation was used to isolate PBMCs. This clonotype was found a few times. Which antigen it targets is not known. The record has no base qualities; no much larger clone is one base away. Sequencer: Illumina NovaSeq 6000. TCRalpha and TCRbeta cDNA libraries were built by 5'RACE with constant-segment primers, adding sample barcodes and unique molecular identifiers. RNA was extracted from every sample with Trizol reagent. Amplification of the libraries took two PCR steps, and the second step added a second sample barcode plus Illumina TruSeq adapters. The libraries were sequenced on an Illumina NovaSeq using 2 x 150 bp paired-end reads. The authors' analysis ran thus. Reads were demultiplexed and collapsed into UMI-guided consensus sequences with migec v1.2.7. With mixcr v2.1.11, UMI consensuses were aligned to TRA and TRB V and J templates and assembled into clonotypes. A clonotype was counted as expanded or contracted only when both edgeR and NoisET called the clonotype significant, with the noise models trained on biological replicates. For edgeR calls, the cutoffs were a false discovery rate-adjusted p below 0.01 and a log2 fold-change threshold of 1. PCA with hierarchical clustering of max-normalized trajectories of the 1000 most abundant clonotypes was used as exploratory dynamics analysis. Separately sequenced CD4+ and CD8+ repertoires were used to assign the CD4 or CD8 phenotype of responding clones. TCRdb applied fastp at Q25 and MiXCR to the public reads, then kept only in-frame beta chains. Under each unique CDR3 protein, matching rows form one entry showing the most common genes and DNA. TCRdb assigned the V and J calls; the authors' analysis was not used. The sample yields 300,000 to 350,000 distinct CDR3 sequences; less than 20% were counted once. The ten largest clones capture roughly 21% of the sample.

The TCR was taken from a man younger than 30 who had mild COVID-19 (a few samples of this study predate the infection). The sample titles of this study are shuffled in the database, so cell type and time point are left out; the donor was told from shared clones. The rearranged chain carries TRBV20-1 and TRBJ2-7; TRBD1 is a possible D gene, resting on 7 matching bases. The specimen sequenced was PBMCs or a T cell subset sorted from them (not recorded which). The nucleotide sequence reads TGCAGTGCTAGGGGCGGGACAGCCCCCCACGAGCAGTACTTC. Protein translation: CSARGGTAPHEQYF.